A single sample is the source of the 16 T cell receptor beta chains below, sequenced in a study of T-cell reconstitution after alpha-beta-depleted transplantation in children. Unique molecular identifiers were used in preparing the TCRbeta library. One entry per CDR3 protein results from TCRdb running MiXCR on the PCR reads. This repertoire shows roughly 6,300 distinct CDR3 sequences, roughly 17% found once; its top ten account for 10% to 15%. The sequenced sample was PBMCs, mostly from graft donor cells, obtained 60 days after TCRalphabeta/CD19-depleted stem cell transplant. The receptors shown here come from a male patient aged 10 to 17 who had a stem cell transplant for acute myeloid leukemia, so the T cells may come from the graft donor.

V gene TRBV3-1 combines with J gene TRBJ2-5; D assignment may be TRBD1 or TRBD2 (5 bases each). Trimming stripped 4 bases from V and 0 bases from J, with 6 bases between. Germline V CDR1 and CDR2: LGHDT, YNNKEL (reference sequence). This CDR3 is built from 13 residues. CDR3 sequence reads: CASSPGHQETQYF. CDR3 DNA sequence: TGTGCCAGCAGCCCGGGGCACCAAGAGACCCAGTACTTC.

The rearrangement uses TRBV4-1 and TRBJ1-4; TRBD1 might be the D (6 bases). Germline assignment: CDR1 MGHRA and CDR2 YSYEKL. V lost 0 bases and J 8 bases, leaving 22 bases between the germline ends. The CDR3 totals 18 residues. CDR3 residues: CASSQDRGVGSGEEKLFF. The CDR3 nucleotides are TGCGCCAGCAGCCAAGATAGGGGGGTTGGCAGTGGGGAAGAAAAACTGTTTTTT.

Within the sample, this clonotype is medium-sized. CDR3 bases: TGTGCCAGCAGCTTCGGGCTAGCGGGGTTGAGCTCCTACGAGCAGTACGTC. It encodes CASSFGLAGLSSYEQYV. The rearrangement links TRBV7-8 to TRBJ2-7; 9 nucleotides align to TRBD2. The germline gives CDR1 SGHVS, CDR2 FQNEAQ. The CDR3 extends over 17 amino acids. The junction had 9 bases not matched to a gene; V was cut back by 3 bases and J by 0 bases.

The V and J genes are TRBV5-4 and TRBJ2-4; no clear D gene. The germline V gene encodes CDR1 SGHNT and CDR2 YYREEE (reference sequence). CDR3 length equals 13 residues. With 6 bases removed from V and 9 bases from J, the gap between germline ends came to 16 bases. The CDR3: CASTNASFSIQYF. The CDR3 DNA is TGTGCCAGCACAAATGCTTCTTTCAGCATTCAGTACTTC.

This clonotype appeared a few times. This sequence joins TRBV2 and TRBJ1-5; D uncertain. The CDR3 is 14 residues long. The germline CDR1 and CDR2 sequences are SNHLY and FYNNEI. V gave up 4 bases and J gave up 6 bases, with 13 bases separating them. Here the CDR3 DNA reads TGTGCCAGCAGTGGAGAAGGGTTTAGTCAGCCCCAGCATTTT. Its protein product is CASSGEGFSQPQHF.

This clonotype is termed medium-sized (0.01 to 0.1%). The V and J genes are TRBV27 and TRBJ1-2; possible D gene TRBD1, 6 bases. Trimming removed 4 bases at V and 2 bases at J, with 8 bases between. This CDR3 is built from 13 residues. CDR1 and CDR2 from the germline V gene are MNHEY and SMNVEV (reference sequence). CDR3: CASSYRENYGYTF. The CDR3 region has the DNA TGTGCCAGCAGTTACAGGGAAAACTATGGCTACACCTTC.

V usage is TRBV7-8 and J usage is TRBJ1-1, with no clear D. Germline V gives CDR1 SGHVS, CDR2 FQNEAQ. The CDR3 length is 17 residues. Trimming left V 4 bases short and J 1 base short, with 19 bases between. CDR3 loop: CASSSYTVTVSNTEAFF. The CDR3 DNA reads TGTGCCAGCAGCTCCTACACCGTCACAGTTTCGAACACTGAAGCTTTCTTT.

The V gene is TRBV12-3 or TRBV12-4, the J gene TRBJ2-3, with 8 bases lining up with TRBD2. The CDR3 has 15 residues. V gave up 6 bases and J gave up 3 bases; unmatched junction bases: 8. The CDR3 DNA is TGTGCCAGCAGCCTGCATAGCGGGATAACAGATACGCAGTATTTT. This encodes CASSLHSGITDTQYF.

V and J are TRBV6-5 and TRBJ2-3; D possibly corresponds to TRBD1 (5 bases). This CDR3 has 15 amino acids. V was trimmed by 0 bases and J by 9 bases, leaving 16 bases between them. Germline V CDR1 and CDR2: MNHEY, SVGAGI. The CDR3 DNA reads as TGTGCCAGCAGTTACTCTCAGGGAAATCTTAAAACGCAGTATTTT. This gives the protein CASSYSQGNLKTQYF.

This clonotype is medium-sized by share. The chain has TRBV29-1 and TRBJ2-5, with TRBD2 matching 9 bases. V was clipped by 6 bases and J by 3 bases; unmatched bases: 5. The CDR3 is 13 amino acids. Germline V gene lookup returns CDR1 SQVTM and CDR2 ANQGSEA. For the CDR3, the DNA is TGCAGCGTGACTGCGGGGGGGAAAGAGACCCAGTACTTC. Residues: CSVTAGGKETQYF.

Sample share makes this clonotype medium-sized. This rearrangement joins TRBV4-2 to TRBJ2-2; D may correspond to TRBD1 or TRBD2 (5 bases each). Trimming left V 3 bases short and J 1 base short, with 15 bases between. From germline, CDR1 is LGHNA and CDR2 YNFKEQ. CDR3 length: 17 amino acids. The CDR3 DNA sequence: TGTGCCAGCAGCCACCCGGGACCGAACCTGAACACCGGGGAGCTGTTTTTT. Translated, it gives CASSHPGPNLNTGELFF.

The chain recombines TRBV9 with TRBJ2-3, with D hard to call. The CDR3 extends over 15 amino acids. Germline loops: CDR1 SGDLS, CDR2 YYNGEE. V lost 2 bases to trimming and J lost 0 bases, with 10 bases between them. In DNA, the CDR3 is TGTGCCAGCAGCGTCCGGCCAGGTAGCACAGATACGCAGTATTTT. It specifies CASSVRPGSTDTQYF. The full variable domain, in which reference TRBV9 and TRBJ2-3 provide the parts outside the CDR3, is DSGVTQTPKHLITATGQRVTLRCSPRSGDLSVYWYQQSLDQGLQFLIQYYNGEERAKGNILERFSAQQFPDLHSELNLSSLELGDSALYFCASSVRPGSTDTQYFGPGTRLTVL.

The chain uses TRBV20-1 and TRBJ2-3; 9 positions match TRBD2. The CDR3 loop spans 14 amino acids. Per the germline V gene, CDR1 is DFQATT and CDR2 is SNEGSKA (reference sequence). CDR3 region: CIPRLAGKFDTQYF. DNA for the CDR3: TGCATCCCCAGGCTAGCGGGAAAGTTCGATACGCAGTATTTT.

Relative to its sample, this clonotype is medium-sized. The chain has TRBV7-9 and TRBJ1-5, with 9 bases aligning to TRBD1. Trimming at V came to 5 bases and at J to 3 bases, leaving 5 bases not matched to a gene. Germline CDR1 is SEHNR and CDR2 is FQNEAQ (reference sequence). The CDR3 loop spans 15 amino acids. The CDR3 reads CASSPTGGINQPQHF. CDR3 coding DNA: TGTGCCAGCAGCCCAACAGGGGGCATCAATCAGCCCCAGCATTTT.

This clonotype was found a few times. The chain has TRBV7-9 and TRBJ1-6; D remains unclear. V gave up 0 bases and J gave up 5 bases, with 11 bases separating them. The germline CDR1 and CDR2 sequences are SEHNR and FQNEAQ (reference sequence). CDR3 length equals 16 residues. DNA of the CDR3: TGTGCCAGCAGCTTAGCGAATTTTCCAAATAATTCACCCCTCCACTTT. Its translation is CASSLANFPNNSPLHF.

A few counts support this clonotype. V usage is TRBV30 and J usage is TRBJ2-1, with 11 bases fitting TRBD2. This CDR3 comprises 13 residues. Germline V gene sequence: CDR1 GTSNPN, CDR2 SVGIG (reference sequence). Trimming cost V 5 bases and J 10 bases; bases outside gene matches: 7. The CDR3 loop is CAWVTSGRREQFF. Here the CDR3 DNA reads TGTGCCTGGGTTACTAGCGGGAGAAGGGAGCAGTTCTTC.